This TCR beta chain is from a study of blood T cell repertoires in COVID-19. Overall study context: Both acute and convalescent COVID-19 samples were obtained from the United States, Italy and Spain. Nucleic acid was either cDNA or gDNA, and it came from T cells, B-cell-depleted T cells, or PBMCs.

As processed by the authors: Quantification of nucleated cells was approximated via reference gene primer amplification. TCRdb's table, derived via immunoSEQ multiplex PCR, lists solely in-frame clones and lacks some. Clonal size and the V and J genes are those of that table, whereas D and trimming came from the DNA. The sample gives 300,000 to 350,000 clones, roughly 88% of which show up once; 1.6% is in the top ten. This clone occurred a few times. Enrolled during active infection, Seattle patients were then followed longitudinally. The specimen sequenced was peripheral blood. The source is a woman aged 25 to 45 with COVID-19, enrolled during active disease.

The CDR3 reads CASSQVPEGSYGYTF. As DNA, the CDR3 is TGTGCCAGCTCACAGGTCCCGGAGGGGAGCTATGGCTACACCTTC. This chain joins TRBV18 and TRBJ1-2, with D possibly matching TRBD1 (5 bases). The V gene's germline CDR1 is KGHSH and CDR2 LQKENI. This CDR3 is built from 15 residues. Trimming cost V 4 bases and J 4 bases, with 16 bases left between them. The full variable domain, in which reference TRBV18 and TRBJ1-2 provide the parts outside the CDR3, is NAGVMQNPRHLVRRRGQEARLRCSPMKGHSHVYWYRQLPEEGLKFMVYLQKENIIDESGMPKERFSAEFPKEGPSILRIQQVVRGDSAAYFCASSQVPEGSYGYTFGSGTRLTVV.